This entry lists 13 T cell receptor beta chains sequenced from one sample in a study of blood T cell repertoires in COVID-19. The table came from immunoSEQ multiplex PCR; TCRdb's copy has only in-frame clones and leaves some out. Counted here are tens of thousands of clones, 70% to 75% occurring once; the ten biggest clones make up less than 40%. The sequenced sample consisted of peripheral blood. These receptors were taken from a woman in her 70s with acute or convalescent COVID-19.

The chain uses TRBV3-1 (or the pseudogene TRBV3-2) and TRBJ1-6, with no clear D. The ends were cut back, 5 bases at V and 4 bases at J, with 9 bases in the middle. Germline loops: CDR1 LGHDT, CDR2 YNNKEL (reference sequence). CDR3 length equals 14 residues. Written as DNA, the CDR3 is TGTGCCAGCAGCGCACAAAGATATAATTCACCCCTCCACTTT. Its translation is CASSAQRYNSPLHF.

The rearrangement uses TRBV5-6 and TRBJ1-1; 10 nucleotides line up with TRBD1. V shed 4 bases, J shed 7 bases, and the junction held 4 bases outside the gene matches. The CDR3 is 13 amino acids. Germline loops: CDR1 SGHDT, CDR2 YYEEEE. The CDR3 nucleotides read TGTGCCAGCAGCACGGGACAGGGGCTTGAAGCTTTCTTT. It yields the protein CASSTGQGLEAFF.

This chain connects TRBV19 to TRBJ2-1, with 11 bases that match TRBD1. Germline V lookup: CDR1 LNHDA, CDR2 SQIVND (reference sequence). The CDR3 consists of 15 residues. V dropped 0 bases and J dropped 8; count of bases not matched to a gene: 3. The CDR3 nucleotides read TGTGCCAGTAGTATAGAACGGACAGGGGGCGATGAGCAGTTCTTC. Translated: CASSIERTGGDEQFF.

The chain recombines TRBV30 with TRBJ2-7; no firm D call. This CDR3 is 11 amino acids long. Trimming removed 5 bases from V and 4 bases from J, with 9 bases in between. Germline loops: CDR1 GTSNPN, CDR2 SVGIG (reference sequence). CDR3 coding DNA: TGTGCCTGGGGCGAGGCGTACGAGCAGTACTTC. It encodes CAWGEAYEQYF. Full variable domain (outside the CDR3, taken from reference TRBV30 and TRBJ2-7): SQTIHQWPATLVQPVGSPLSLECTVEGTSNPNLYWYRQAAGRGLQLLFYSVGIGQISSEVPQNLSASRPQDRQFILSSKKLLLSDSGFYLCAWGEAYEQYFGPGTRLTVT.

The V gene is TRBV2, the J gene TRBJ1-1; D is possibly TRBD1 (6 bases). Germline V gene sequence: CDR1 SNHLY, CDR2 FYNNEI. The ends were cut back, 6 bases at V and 1 base at J, with 12 bases in the middle. This CDR3 has 14 amino acids. The CDR3 DNA is TGTGCCAGCAGAGATACAGGGCCGAACACTGAAGCTTTCTTT. Protein: CASRDTGPNTEAFF.

The chain is built from TRBV30 and TRBJ2-5; 10 bases fit TRBD2. V shed 5 bases, J shed 5 bases, and the junction held 8 bases outside the gene matches. The CDR3 consists of 14 residues. CDR1 is GTSNPN, CDR2 SVGIG, per germline (reference sequence). The CDR3 DNA follows: TGTGCCTGGGTGGACTTTAGCGGGGGGGAGACCCAGTACTTC. This gives the protein CAWVDFSGGETQYF. Drawing the rest from reference TRBV30 and TRBJ2-5, the complete variable domain is SQTIHQWPATLVQPVGSPLSLECTVEGTSNPNLYWYRQAAGRGLQLLFYSVGIGQISSEVPQNLSASRPQDRQFILSSKKLLLSDSGFYLCAWVDFSGGETQYFGPGTRLLVL.

The sample holds one count of this clone. The chain employs TRBV6-6 and TRBJ2-7, with D possibly being TRBD1 (6 bases). Germline lookup yields CDR1 MNHNY and CDR2 SVGAGI (reference sequence). V gave up 0 bases and J gave up 5 bases, with 8 bases separating them. The CDR3 sequence is 13 residues long. Here the CDR3 reads CASSYSYRDEQYF. In DNA, the CDR3 is TGTGCCAGCAGTTACTCTTACAGGGACGAGCAGTACTTC.

This CDR3 reads CASCPEPSGPGAQYF. For the CDR3, the DNA is TGCGCCAGCTGCCCCGAACCTAGCGGCCCAGGGGCCCAGTACTTC. The rearrangement uses TRBV5-1 and TRBJ2-5, with TRBD2 as a possible D gene (7 bases). The CDR3 is made up of 15 amino acids. Trimming removed 7 bases from V and 9 bases from J, with 25 bases in between. The germline V gene has CDR1 SGHRS and CDR2 YFSETQ.

This chain joins TRBV28 and TRBJ2-5; 11 bases map to TRBD2. Germline CDR1 MDHEN, CDR2 SYDVKM. After removal of 2 bases from V and 2 bases from J, the junction contained 4 bases not matched to a gene. CDR3 length: 16 residues. CDR3 in amino acids: CASSLGLAGGQETQYF. DNA of the CDR3: TGTGCCAGCAGTTTAGGGTTAGCGGGAGGGCAAGAGACCCAGTACTTC.

The rearrangement joins TRBV9 to TRBJ2-3; 9 nucleotides match TRBD2. The germline CDR1 and CDR2 sequences are SGDLS and YYNGEE. The CDR3 is made up of 15 amino acids. V was pared by 2 bases and J by 2 bases, with 3 bases of the junction left unmatched. CDR3 protein: CASSVTSGYTDTQYF. The DNA for the CDR3 is TGTGCCAGCAGCGTGACTAGCGGATACACAGATACGCAGTATTTT.

V gene TRBV15 combines with J gene TRBJ1-1, with D perhaps TRBD1 (5 bases). In germline, CDR1 is LNHNV, CDR2 YYDKDF (reference sequence). V was trimmed by 0 bases and J by 0 bases, leaving 11 bases between them. There are 16 residues in the CDR3. As DNA, the CDR3 is TGTGCCACCAGCAGAGAGGTAACAGGCTTGAACACTGAAGCTTTCTTT. It is translated as CATSREVTGLNTEAFF.

This clone was counted between two and nine times. This chain joins TRBV4-2 and TRBJ2-5; TRBD2 matches at 8 bases. Germline CDR1 LGHNA, CDR2 YNFKEQ. The CDR3 runs to 17 residues. Trimming removed 3 bases from V and 5 bases from J; junction bases left unmatched: 14. The CDR3 coding sequence is TGTGCCAGCAGCCAGCCCCCCGCGGGGGGCGTGGGCGAGACCCAGTACTTC. It codes for CASSQPPAGGVGETQYF.

V is TRBV2 and J is TRBJ1-6; a weak D match, TRBD1 (5 bases). Germline V lookup: CDR1 SNHLY, CDR2 FYNNEI. V was shortened by 7 bases and J by 10 bases, with 17 bases between the two germline ends. The CDR3 runs 14 residues. The CDR3 sequence is CASTVPGRESPLHF. The CDR3 coding sequence is TGTGCCAGCACTGTCCCAGGGAGGGAATCACCCCTCCACTTT.